This T cell receptor (beta chain) is drawn from a study of cytomegalovirus exposure and HLA in healthy donors (TCRdb year 2017). Context from the whole study: In an earlier analysis of under 600 of the donors, under 300 Gb of sequence data and 117 million unique TCR beta sequences from some 170 million T cells were reported. The genetic ancestry cluster associated with self-reported Caucasian donors included 70% to 85% of the 398 genotyped donors. A separate validation cohort of approximately 120 different subjects was used in addition to the 666-subject first cohort. Alongside the repertoire data, information on donor age, sex, ethnicity and CMV serostatus was compiled. All discovery cohort repertoires had been generated using a single sequencing platform. Among almost 400 genotyped donors of the cohort, an average of approximately 240,000 unique TCR beta nucleotide sequences were sequenced per donor, around a sixth of them non-productive. In the later analysis, no new phenotypic data were used to find candidate immune exposures; instead, reliance was placed on TCR beta sequences and their occurrence across donors. The T cell repertoires of 666 subjects were profiled by immunosequencing and related to cytomegalovirus serostatus. Both class I and class II loci were covered by HLA typing, at four-digit resolution. Typing coverage differed by locus: A, B, C, DRB1 and DQB1 were typed in about 620-630 donors, DQA1 in about 500, DPA1 in over 600, and DPB1 in 400 to 480. To predict cytomegalovirus infection status, the study brought together high-throughput TCR immunosequencing, statistical association of individual TCRs with disease status, and machine learning. In a later genetic analysis, genome-wide SNP genotypes for about 55% of the roughly 670 donors were used, and that subset was treated as a discovery cohort. The study aimed to test whether cataloging public T cell receptors could reveal signatures of past pathogen exposure. An early release that covered some 630 HLA-typed donors contained approximately 300 gigabases of sequencing data and approximately 85 million unique TCR sequences. An earlier analysis of several hundred of the donors applied high-throughput TCR beta sequencing to assess whether each TCR beta V gene segment acted as functional or pseudogenic. To study patterns of TCR occurrence, a later analysis re-analyzed previously published TCR beta repertoires from around 670 donors and added high-resolution HLA genotyping. Several DR-DQ haplotypes were handled as single units for association and clustering because linkage in the cohort was strong.

On this clone: Its binding antigen is unknown. Base qualities are not provided; no much larger clone lies one nucleotide away.

From the cysteine through the phenylalanine, the CDR3 covers 18 amino acids. The kept DNA is CDR3 alone, 54 bases in frame from the first base. From the germline V gene (reference sequence), CDR1 is GTSNPN and CDR2 is SVGIG. Trimming costs V 0 bases and J 2 bases, and their ends lie 20 bases apart. What the study reported, not specific to this receptor: The 87-base-pair reads could not distinguish some IMGT-functional V segments, including TRBV6-2 and TRBV6-3, so those segments were excluded. In vitro tests confirmed that a few of the cytomegalovirus-associated TCR beta chains recognize cytomegalovirus antigens. In a later genetic analysis, a missense DCLRE1C variant was associated with V-gene and J-gene trimming of TCR beta chains, and the association was replicated in an independent cohort. According to a later analysis, parvovirus B19, influenza, CMV and Epstein-Barr virus appeared linked to several top co-occurrence clusters. In a later analysis, most CMV-associated TCR beta chains were found to appear HLA-restricted, with HLA associations seemingly driven largely by CMV exposure. Because HLA typing was missing for some donors at each locus, association tests included only the typed subset. It was suggested by the authors that the approach could potentially be generalized to other disease states and immunological phenotypes. The cohort was sequenced for TCR beta chains only, and without alpha or paired-chain data the features that could be detected were limited. The sequencing pipeline was judged likely to have produced a cluster of highly shared sequence variants as a technical artifact. When HLA alleles, especially DR and DQ, strongly co-occurred, attributing TCR associations to individual alleles was difficult. A later genetic analysis reported fewer N-insertions in productive TCRs among donors in an Asian-associated ancestry cluster than the roughly 720-donor mean. The study listed 150 to 200 TCR beta chains as associated with cytomegalovirus. Presence/absence analyses assumed roughly uniform sequencing depth across donors, an assumption that may not hold. Most TCR sequences were observed very rarely across donors, whereas some public TCRs were present in many individuals. About 15 rarely observed V segments, including chromosome 9 orphons, were excluded from the earlier analysis of almost 600 of the donors because counts were too low. In a later analysis, HLA-associated TCR beta chains were found to be more clonally expanded and to have lower generation probabilities than equally common non-associated chains. A further reported finding was that TCR beta sequences accurately predicted the HLA-A and HLA-B alleles for most subjects in the first cohort. A later analysis found that TCR association rates varied across HLA loci, with DRB1 alleles showing the most associated TCRs and HLA-C alleles the fewest. At a false discovery rate of 0.05, a later analysis linked 15,000 to 20,000 TCR beta sequences to specific HLA alleles. For the cohort, immune exposure information was limited to CMV serostatus. Linkage disequilibrium might explain the correlated functional status among segregating V segments, but an unknown experimental factor could not be excluded. In an earlier analysis of approximately 600 of the donors, most TCR beta V segments were observed in productive rearrangements about 87% or about 30% of the time, broadly matching IMGT annotations. In both the original and validation cohorts, the classifier was reported to diagnose cytomegalovirus status with high specificity and sensitivity.

The cohort was made up of about 670 healthy bone marrow donors. At the time of sampling, every cohort member was nominally healthy, though immune exposures that went unrecorded were likely present. The donor was CMV seronegative and was included in the group of 352 seronegative cohort members. A peripheral blood sample was provided by each donor, and peripheral blood mononuclear cells were used for TCR beta sequencing. The Qiagen DNeasy Blood Extraction Kit was used to extract genomic DNA from the blood cell samples. To prepare the library, the immunoSEQ multiplex PCR assay was applied. The multiplex PCR relied on a mix of 60 forward primers for TCR Vbeta segments and 13 reverse primers for TCR Jbeta segments. A multiplex PCR assay on genomic DNA amplified the CDR3 region of rearranged TCR beta genes. On the Illumina HiSeq System, the amplified TCR beta libraries were sequenced as 87-base-pair reads. The authors processed their data as follows. Across the 670 or so repertoires, a later analysis counted some 81 million unique TCR beta chains, around 10 million of which were shared by at least two donors. A nearest-neighbor algorithm error-corrected the raw reads and collapsed the reads into unique sequences, merging closely related sequences to remove PCR and sequencing errors. V, D and J gene segments were assigned by aligning CDR3 sequences to IMGT reference sequences. Each retained sequence needed at least a six-nucleotide match to both a V gene segment and a J gene segment. A rearrangement counted as productive if the CDR3 had no stop codons and remained in frame with V and J, and every other rearrangement counted as non-productive. CDR3 was defined by IMGT convention, running from the second conserved V-encoded cysteine to the conserved J-encoded phenylalanine. Sequences without an unambiguous match to a single V gene segment were excluded from the earlier analysis of approximately 600 of the donors. An earlier analysis of several hundred of the donors called V segments functional above 56.7% productive rearrangements and segregating when the between-donor standard deviation exceeded 5%. To diagnose cytomegalovirus status from the catalog of TCR beta chain sequences, a statistical classification framework was built. V and J gene assignment, in a later analysis, came from comparing TCR nucleotide sequences with IMGT/GENE-DB human TR gene sequences. A later analysis assigned CDR3 sequences and most-parsimonious VDJ recombination scenarios with the TCRdist pipeline. In a later analysis, each TCR beta chain was defined by its CDR3 amino acid sequence together with its V-gene family, and reads without a unique V-gene family were excluded. As a way to deal with suspected cross-contamination and a sequencing artifact, a later analysis dropped roughly 600 nucleotide sequences that were highly shared and had low generation probability. In a later analysis, a clonal expansion index for each public chain was calculated from normalized within-repertoire ranks of inferred template counts. A later analysis computed generation probabilities with a VDJ recombination model fitted to out-of-frame rearrangements, and checked the results against IGoR. A later analysis scored TCR-TCR, TCR-HLA and TCR-CMV co-occurrence with hypergeometric tests, applying a repertoire-size bias correction to TCR pairs. A later analysis estimated false discovery rates by permuting HLA or CMV assignments 20 times. In a later analysis, co-occurring TCRs were grouped using DBSCAN, with TCRdist sequence similarity added in when clustering inside HLA-allele-positive subsets. For co-occurrence clustering, repertoires with fewer than 30,000 or more than 120,000 public chains were excluded, along with roughly 5 repertoires with anomalous nucleotide sharing. TCRdb's version of the immuneACCESS table is confined to in-frame rearrangements and falls short of the full clone set. An unresolved V gene accounts for under half of the shortfall where checked; the remainder is of unknown origin. Clonal size and the V and J genes are those of that table, whereas D and trimming came from the DNA. For this sample there are 150,000 to 200,000 clones; 65% to 80% appear just once. Approximately 1% of the sample rests with the top ten.

The source material was PBMCs. The sequence was obtained from a woman between 40 and 50 years old in good health and CMV-seronegative. In this chain, TRBV30 is recombined with TRBJ1-5; a tentative D call is TRBD1 (6 bases match). In nucleotides, the sequence is TGTGCCTGGAGTGTACACGTGGGGGCGTCGGCCGGCAATCAGCCCCAGCATTTT. Translated, it gives CAWSVHVGASAGNQPQHF.